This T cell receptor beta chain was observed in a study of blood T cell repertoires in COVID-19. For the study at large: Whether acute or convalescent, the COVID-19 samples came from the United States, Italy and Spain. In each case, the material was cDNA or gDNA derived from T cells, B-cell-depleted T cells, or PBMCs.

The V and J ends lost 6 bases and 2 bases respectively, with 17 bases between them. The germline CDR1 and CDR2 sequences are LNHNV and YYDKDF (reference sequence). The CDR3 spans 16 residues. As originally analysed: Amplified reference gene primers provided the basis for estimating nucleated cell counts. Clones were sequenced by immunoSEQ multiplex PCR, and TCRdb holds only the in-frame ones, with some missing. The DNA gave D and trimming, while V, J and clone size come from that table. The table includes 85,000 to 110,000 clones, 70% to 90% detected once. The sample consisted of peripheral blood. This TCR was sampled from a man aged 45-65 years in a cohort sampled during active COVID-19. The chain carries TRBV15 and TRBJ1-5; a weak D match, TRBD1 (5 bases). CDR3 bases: TGTGCCACCAGTACGACAGAGTGGGTAGGCAATCAGCCCCAGCATTTT. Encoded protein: CATSTTEWVGNQPQHF.